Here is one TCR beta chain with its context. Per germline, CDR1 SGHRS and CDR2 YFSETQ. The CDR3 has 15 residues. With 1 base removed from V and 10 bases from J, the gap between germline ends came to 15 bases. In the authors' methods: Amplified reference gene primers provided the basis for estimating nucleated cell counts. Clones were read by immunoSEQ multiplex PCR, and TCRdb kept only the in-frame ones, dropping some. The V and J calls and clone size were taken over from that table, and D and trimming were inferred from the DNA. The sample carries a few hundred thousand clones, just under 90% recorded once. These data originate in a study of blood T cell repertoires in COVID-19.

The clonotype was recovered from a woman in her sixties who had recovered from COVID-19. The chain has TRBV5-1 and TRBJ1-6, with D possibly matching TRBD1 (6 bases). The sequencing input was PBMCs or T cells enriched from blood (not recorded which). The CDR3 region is CASSLMGQGTSPLHF. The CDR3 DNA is TGCGCCAGCAGCTTGATGGGTCAGGGGACGTCACCCCTCCACTTT.